The next 13 T cell receptor beta chains were all read from a single sample in a study of blood T cell repertoires in COVID-19 (dated by TCRdb to about 2020). Libraries were prepared through the immunoSEQ multiplex PCR assay. TCRdb retrieved this table from immuneACCESS and kept in-frame rearrangements only. Not all clones are present; in checked studies, unresolved V genes account for under half, and no reason is known for the remainder. The sample table shows hundreds of thousands of clones, and about four fifths are seen once. Jointly, the top ten make up approximately 7.4% of the sample. The material sequenced was peripheral blood. The receptors were gathered from a woman aged 50 to 60 with acute or convalescent COVID-19.

The rearrangement joins TRBV11-2 to TRBJ2-6; possibly TRBD1 for D (5 bases). Germline values: CDR1 SGHAT, CDR2 FQNNGV. Trimming took 1 base from V and 0 from J, leaving 16 bases between them. There are 19 residues in the CDR3. CDR3 DNA: TGTGCCAGCAGCTTAGCGTGGCAGGGTTTTCACTCTGGGGCCAACGTCCTGACTTTC. This gives the protein CASSLAWQGFHSGANVLTF.

V gene TRBV24-1 combines with J gene TRBJ1-1; D is perhaps TRBD1 (5 bases). CDR3 size: 17 residues. V lost 1 base and J 4 bases, leaving 18 bases between the germline ends. The germline CDR1 and CDR2 sequences are KGHDR and SFDVKD. The CDR3 loop reads CATSDFRGRPGGTEAFF. CDR3 in DNA: TGTGCCACCAGTGATTTCCGCGGACGGCCCGGGGGCACTGAAGCTTTCTTT.

V gene TRBV9 combines with J gene TRBJ2-7; 11 nucleotides line up with TRBD2. Trimming removed 4 bases from V and 2 bases from J; junction bases left unmatched: 5. The CDR3 has 15 residues. Germline loops: CDR1 SGDLS, CDR2 YYNGEE. The CDR3 DNA reads as TGTGCCAGCAGCCCGGGGACTAGCGGTACCTACGAGCAGTACTTC. Translation: CASSPGTSGTYEQYF.

This clone was detected a few times. V usage is TRBV28 and J usage is TRBJ1-3; D perhaps matches TRBD1 (5 bases). Trimming pared 3 bases from V and 1 base from J, leaving 10 bases between. Germline loops: CDR1 MDHEN, CDR2 SYDVKM. This CDR3 contains 15 residues. CDR3 sequence (DNA): TGTGCCAGCAGTTTCGTGTCAGGGTCTGGAAACACCATATATTTT. Protein product: CASSFVSGSGNTIYF.

V is TRBV18 and J is TRBJ2-7; 11 positions agree with TRBD2. The germline gives CDR1 KGHSH, CDR2 LQKENI. Unmatched junction bases numbered 6, after V lost 6 bases and J lost 2 bases. The CDR3 runs to 15 residues. The CDR3 DNA reads as TGTGCCAGCTCTCCCGGGACTAGCGGTCCCTACGAGCAGTACTTC. Amino acids: CASSPGTSGPYEQYF. Looking up the rest from reference TRBV18 and TRBJ2-7 gives the full variable domain: NAGVMQNPRHLVRRRGQEARLRCSPMKGHSHVYWYRQLPEEGLKFMVYLQKENIIDESGMPKERFSAEFPKEGPSILRIQQVVRGDSAAYFCASSPGTSGPYEQYFGPGTRLTVT.

The chain joins TRBV28 to TRBJ1-1, with D tentatively TRBD1 (5 bases). This CDR3 is 13 amino acids long. Trimming removed 5 bases from V and 5 bases from J, with 12 bases in between. Germline CDR1 MDHEN, CDR2 SYDVKM. CDR3 residues: CASSPSGGTEAFF. In DNA form, the CDR3 reads TGTGCCAGCAGTCCCTCGGGGGGAACTGAAGCTTTCTTT.

The CDR3 nucleotides are TGTGCCAGCAGCCAAGCCCACACAGGGGCTGGCTACACCTTC. Residues: CASSQAHTGAGYTF. The genes are TRBV3-1 (or the pseudogene TRBV3-2) and TRBJ1-2; 7 nucleotides agree with TRBD1. Germline lookup yields CDR1 LGHDT and CDR2 YNNKEL (reference sequence). With 1 base clipped from V and 7 bases from J, the junction kept 6 bases outside the gene matches. This CDR3 has 14 residues.

V and J are TRBV5-1 and TRBJ2-7; D is possibly TRBD2 (6 bases). The CDR3 consists of 14 residues. Germline assignment: CDR1 SGHRS and CDR2 YFSETQ. The germline V and J ends were trimmed by 4 bases and 5 bases, with 16 bases remaining between them. Written as DNA, the CDR3 is TGCGCCAGCAGCGGGGGACTCACGATCGACGAGCAGTACTTC. This encodes CASSGGLTIDEQYF.

The chain carries TRBV12-3 or TRBV12-4 and TRBJ2-5, with D unresolved. V lost 1 base to trimming and J lost 5 bases, with 8 bases between them. The CDR3 consists of 13 residues. CDR3 in DNA: TGTGCCAGCAGTTTAGGGTCCGGGGAGACCCAGTACTTC. It yields the protein CASSLGSGETQYF.

This chain uses TRBV28 with TRBJ1-2, with 10 bases fitting TRBD1. There are 11 residues in the CDR3. After removal of 10 bases from V and 6 bases from J, the junction contained 2 bases not matched to a gene. Germline assignment: CDR1 MDHEN and CDR2 SYDVKM. The CDR3 coding sequence is TGTGCCACCGGGACAGGGGATGGCTACACCTTC. This sequence encodes CATGTGDGYTF.

This clone was observed once. The chain recombines TRBV5-1 with TRBJ2-7; 12 positions agree with TRBD1. The CDR3 is 16 amino acids. Germline lookup yields CDR1 SGHRS and CDR2 YFSETQ. V shed 6 bases, J shed 4 bases, and the junction held 11 bases outside the gene matches. DNA of the CDR3: TGCGCCAGCACCTCCGGTGGGACAGGGGGCTTGTACGAGCAGTACTTC. Its protein product is CASTSGGTGGLYEQYF.

The chain links TRBV4-2 to TRBJ2-4, with D unresolved. The CDR3 is made up of 14 amino acids. V shed 2 bases and J shed 5 bases, with 10 bases lying between them. Germline V gene data show CDR1 as LGHNA and CDR2 as YNFKEQ. CDR3 DNA: TGTGCCAGCAGCCAATCCGATGGGCAAAACATTCAGTACTTC. It specifies CASSQSDGQNIQYF.

The genes are TRBV13 and TRBJ1-1; D not resolved. Between the trimmed V and J ends, which lost 4 bases and 4 bases, there was a span of 7 bases. CDR3 length: 12 residues. CDR1 is PRHDT and CDR2 is FYEKMQ in the germline V gene (reference sequence). DNA of the CDR3: TGTGCCAGCAGCTCGCGGGGCACTGAAGCTTTCTTT. This gives the protein CASSSRGTEAFF. The complete variable domain, with remaining parts taken from reference TRBV13 and TRBJ1-1, reads AAGVIQSPRHLIKEKRETATLKCYPIPRHDTVYWYQQGPGQDPQFLISFYEKMQSDKGSIPDRFSAQQFSDYHSELNMSSLELGDSALYFCASSSRGTEAFFGQGTRLTVV.